The rows below give T cell receptor beta chains drawn from one sample of a study of a mutant IDH1 vaccine in newly diagnosed glioma. Sequencing used immunoSEQ multiplex PCR; TCRdb keeps in-frame clones, though not all of them. This sample carries about 92,000 clones, around 80% of them seen once, and the ten largest clones take roughly 6.9%. The source was PBMCs, collected from a glioma patient treated with radiotherapy, temozolomide or both. Every receptor here comes from a man between 35 and 55 years old with glioma. The CDR3 runs from the conserved cysteine through the conserved F or W. D genes are given only for firm matches. Size values are once, few and many counts, or a class for expanded clones, and some rows have none.

v_gene: TRBV5-4; len: 12; j_gene: TRBJ1-2; d_gene: .; abundance: .; CDR3nt: TGTGCCAGCAGCCCTGGACGCTATGGCTACACCTTC; CDR3aa: CASSPGRYGYTF
v_gene: TRBV10-1; len: 15; j_gene: TRBJ2-1; d_gene: .; abundance: .; CDR3nt: TGCGCCAGCAGCCCGGGGAGTCTTTACTCCCATGAGCAGTTCTTC; CDR3aa: CASSPGSLYSHEQFF
v_gene: TRBV7-9; len: 13; j_gene: TRBJ1-1; d_gene: .; abundance: few; CDR3nt: TGTGCCAGCACCTGGGGGGATTACACTGAAGCTTTCTTT; CDR3aa: CASTWGDYTEAFF
v_gene: TRBV11-2; len: 13; j_gene: TRBJ1-1; d_gene: TRBD1; abundance: once; CDR3nt: TGTGCCAGCGGACAGGGGGCGAAGACTGAAGCTTTCTTT; CDR3aa: CASGQGAKTEAFF
v_gene: TRBV15; len: 16; j_gene: TRBJ1-5; d_gene: TRBD1; abundance: .; CDR3nt: TGTGCCACCAGCAGAGGGGGGACAGGGGGACGCCAGCCCCAGCATTTT; CDR3aa: CATSRGGTGGRQPQHF
v_gene: TRBV2; len: 14; j_gene: TRBJ2-7; d_gene: .; abundance: .; CDR3nt: TGTGCCAGCATGGGGGGACACGGACTCTACGAGCAGTACTTC; CDR3aa: CASMGGHGLYEQYF
v_gene: TRBV6-4; len: 15; j_gene: TRBJ2-1; d_gene: .; abundance: few; CDR3nt: TGTGCCAGCAGTGAGGCGGTAGGGGGGGCCGATGAGCAGTTCTTC; CDR3aa: CASSEAVGGADEQFF
v_gene: TRBV28; len: 17; j_gene: TRBJ2-1; d_gene: TRBD2; abundance: .; CDR3nt: TGTGCCAGCAGTTTGGGAGGAGGGGTAGCGGGAGTGAATGAGCAGTTCTTC; CDR3aa: CASSLGGGVAGVNEQFF
v_gene: TRBV5-1; len: 18; j_gene: TRBJ1-1; d_gene: TRBD1; abundance: .; CDR3nt: TGCGCCAGCAGCTTGGCCACAACCGTACAGGGGGCCAGGACTGAAGCTTTCTTT; CDR3aa: CASSLATTVQGARTEAFF
v_gene: TRBV7-8; len: 15; j_gene: TRBJ2-1; d_gene: .; abundance: once; CDR3nt: TGTGCCAGCAGCACCGGGGTAGCGCTTAAAAATGAGCAGTTCTTC; CDR3aa: CASSTGVALKNEQFF
v_gene: TRBV2; len: 14; j_gene: TRBJ1-6; d_gene: .; abundance: .; CDR3nt: TGTGCCAGCAGTGAAAGGGCGTCAGGCTCACCCCTCCACTTT; CDR3aa: CASSERASGSPLHF
v_gene: TRBV27; len: 14; j_gene: TRBJ1-2; d_gene: TRBD1; abundance: .; CDR3nt: TGTGCCAGCAGTTCGACAGGGACTGCCTATGGCTACACCTTC; CDR3aa: CASSSTGTAYGYTF
v_gene: TRBV6-1; len: 15; j_gene: TRBJ2-2; d_gene: .; abundance: .; CDR3nt: TGTGCCAGCAGTGATCGGCAGGGAAAGGGCGGGGAGCTGTTTTTT; CDR3aa: CASSDRQGKGGELFF
v_gene: TRBV18; len: 17; j_gene: TRBJ2-3; d_gene: .; abundance: .; CDR3nt: TGTGCCAGCTCACCACCGAGCACGGGGCCTAGCACAGATACGCAGTATTTT; CDR3aa: CASSPPSTGPSTDTQYF
v_gene: TRBV7-8; len: 16; j_gene: TRBJ1-2; d_gene: .; abundance: .; CDR3nt: TGTGCCAGCAGCTTAGCAAGGGACTCCGTCAACTATGGCTACACCTTC; CDR3aa: CASSLARDSVNYGYTF
v_gene: TRBV5-1; len: 13; j_gene: TRBJ1-1; d_gene: TRBD1; abundance: few; CDR3nt: TGCGCCAGCAGTTGGACAGGGGGCACTGAAGCTTTCTTT; CDR3aa: CASSWTGGTEAFF
v_gene: TRBV6-5; len: 11; j_gene: TRBJ1-2; d_gene: .; abundance: .; CDR3nt: TGTGGCGCAGGAAAAAACTATGGCTACACCTTC; CDR3aa: CGAGKNYGYTF
v_gene: TRBV7-9; len: 16; j_gene: TRBJ1-1; d_gene: .; abundance: .; CDR3nt: TGTGCCAGCAGCTTAAGCCGGGGCTTAACGAACACTGAAGCTTTCTTT; CDR3aa: CASSLSRGLTNTEAFF
v_gene: TRBV4-2; len: 15; j_gene: TRBJ2-7; d_gene: .; abundance: .; CDR3nt: TGTGCCAGCAGCCAAGAGCCCAGGGGGGGACGCGAGCAGTACTTC; CDR3aa: CASSQEPRGGREQYF
v_gene: TRBV7-9; len: 13; j_gene: TRBJ2-5; d_gene: .; abundance: few; CDR3nt: TGTGCCAGCAGCTTAGGAACCCAAGAGACCCAGTACTTC; CDR3aa: CASSLGTQETQYF
v_gene: TRBV19; len: 13; j_gene: TRBJ2-7; d_gene: .; abundance: .; CDR3nt: TGTGCCAGTAGTGCCGCACCCTCCTACGAGCAGTACTTC; CDR3aa: CASSAAPSYEQYF
v_gene: TRBV27; len: 13; j_gene: TRBJ1-1; d_gene: .; abundance: few; CDR3nt: TGTGCCAGCAGCCTCGGACGGTTCGCTGAAGCTTTCTTT; CDR3aa: CASSLGRFAEAFF
v_gene: TRBV19; len: 16; j_gene: TRBJ2-3; d_gene: TRBD1; abundance: .; CDR3nt: TGTGCCAGTAAGGGGACAGAGGTTGGTAGCACAGATACGCAGTATTTT; CDR3aa: CASKGTEVGSTDTQYF
v_gene: TRBV27; len: 12; j_gene: TRBJ1-2; d_gene: .; abundance: .; CDR3nt: TGTGCCAGCAGTTCCCCGACCTATGGCTACACCTTC; CDR3aa: CASSSPTYGYTF
v_gene: TRBV7-6; len: 15; j_gene: TRBJ2-7; d_gene: TRBD1; abundance: .; CDR3nt: TGTGCCAGCAGTTTTCGGACAGGGGGCTCCTACGAGCAGTACTTC; CDR3aa: CASSFRTGGSYEQYF
v_gene: TRBV30; len: 15; j_gene: TRBJ2-5; d_gene: TRBD2; abundance: .; CDR3nt: TGTGCCTGGACCACGGGACTAGCGGGGACCGAGACCCAGTACTTC; CDR3aa: CAWTTGLAGTETQYF
v_gene: TRBV6-5; len: 15; j_gene: TRBJ1-2; d_gene: .; abundance: .; CDR3nt: TGTGCCAGCAGTTACTCGGGACGACCCGGAGGGGGCTACACCTTC; CDR3aa: CASSYSGRPGGGYTF
v_gene: TRBV25-1; len: 15; j_gene: TRBJ2-1; d_gene: .; abundance: once; CDR3nt: TGTGCCAGCAGTGAATATTCGGGACTCCGCTTGGGGCAGTTCTTC; CDR3aa: CASSEYSGLRLGQFF
v_gene: TRBV11-1; len: 15; j_gene: TRBJ1-2; d_gene: .; abundance: .; CDR3nt: TGTGCCAGCAGCTGGTCAACAGGGAAAAACTATGGCTACACCTTC; CDR3aa: CASSWSTGKNYGYTF
v_gene: TRBV5-1; len: 15; j_gene: TRBJ2-1; d_gene: .; abundance: .; CDR3nt: TGCGCCAGCAGCTTGGCAGGTAGCTCCTACAATGAGCAGTTCTTC; CDR3aa: CASSLAGSSYNEQFF
v_gene: TRBV4-1; len: 17; j_gene: TRBJ2-3; d_gene: TRBD2; abundance: once; CDR3nt: TGCGCCAGCAGCCAAGAGCGAACGGGGGGGCTATCGGATACGCAGTATTTT; CDR3aa: CASSQERTGGLSDTQYF
v_gene: TRBV7-2; len: 12; j_gene: TRBJ2-7; d_gene: .; abundance: many; CDR3nt: TGTGCCAGCAGCTTAACGGTTTACGAGCAGTACTTC; CDR3aa: CASSLTVYEQYF
v_gene: TRBV2; len: 15; j_gene: TRBJ1-5; d_gene: TRBD1; abundance: .; CDR3nt: TGTGCCAGCAGTCGACAGGGGACGCTAAATCAGCCCCAGCATTTT; CDR3aa: CASSRQGTLNQPQHF
v_gene: TRBV30; len: 14; j_gene: TRBJ1-6; d_gene: .; abundance: .; CDR3nt: TGTGCCTGGAGTGTAGGGGGGATAGGATCACCCCTCCACTTT; CDR3aa: CAWSVGGIGSPLHF
v_gene: TRBV6-6; len: 13; j_gene: TRBJ2-5; d_gene: .; abundance: .; CDR3nt: TGTGCCAGCAGCTTCGGGGGTTTTGAGACCCAGTACTTC; CDR3aa: CASSFGGFETQYF
v_gene: TRBV11-2; len: 11; j_gene: TRBJ2-2; d_gene: .; abundance: .; CDR3nt: TGTGCCAGCAGCTTGGCCGGGGAGCTGTTTTTT; CDR3aa: CASSLAGELFF
v_gene: TRBV19; len: 14; j_gene: TRBJ1-2; d_gene: .; abundance: .; CDR3nt: TGTGCCATCCCAAGAGCCGGGTGGGAGGATGGCTACACCTTC; CDR3aa: CAIPRAGWEDGYTF
v_gene: TRBV7-2; len: 13; j_gene: TRBJ1-1; d_gene: .; abundance: few; CDR3nt: TGTGCCAGCAGCATAACGGGACGGCTTGAAGCTTTCTTT; CDR3aa: CASSITGRLEAFF
v_gene: TRBV5-6; len: 14; j_gene: TRBJ1-6; d_gene: .; abundance: .; CDR3nt: TGTGCCAGCAGCTTTAGAACAGATAATTCACCCCTCCACTTT; CDR3aa: CASSFRTDNSPLHF
v_gene: TRBV5-5; len: 18; j_gene: TRBJ2-2; d_gene: .; abundance: .; CDR3nt: TGTGCCAGCAGCTCCCCTCGGGGGGCTGGACCGAACACCGGGGAGCTGTTTTTT; CDR3aa: CASSSPRGAGPNTGELFF
v_gene: TRBV12-5; len: 13; j_gene: TRBJ2-5; d_gene: .; abundance: .; CDR3nt: TGTGCTAGTGGTTTGGGACTACAAGAGACCCAGTACTTC; CDR3aa: CASGLGLQETQYF
v_gene: TRBV27; len: 13; j_gene: TRBJ2-7; d_gene: TRBD2; abundance: .; CDR3nt: TGTGCCATCCGTCCTAGCGGGAGGAACGAGCAGTACTTC; CDR3aa: CAIRPSGRNEQYF
v_gene: TRBV7-9; len: 15; j_gene: TRBJ2-1; d_gene: TRBD2; abundance: once; CDR3nt: TGTGCCAGCAGCCAAGGAAGCGGGAGTACGAATGAGCAGTTCTTC; CDR3aa: CASSQGSGSTNEQFF
v_gene: TRBV5-1; len: 13; j_gene: TRBJ2-2; d_gene: .; abundance: few; CDR3nt: TGCGCCAGCAGGAGGGATAACACCGGGGAGCTGTTTTTT; CDR3aa: CASRRDNTGELFF
v_gene: TRBV5-4; len: 13; j_gene: TRBJ2-5; d_gene: .; abundance: .; CDR3nt: TGTGCCAGCAGCCCTGTGGAGGCGGGGACCCAGTACTTC; CDR3aa: CASSPVEAGTQYF
v_gene: TRBV7-3; len: 15; j_gene: TRBJ2-7; d_gene: TRBD1; abundance: once; CDR3nt: TGTGCCAGCAGCATCTCCGGGACAGGGTTTTACGAGCAGTACTTC; CDR3aa: CASSISGTGFYEQYF
v_gene: TRBV7-9; len: 16; j_gene: TRBJ1-4; d_gene: TRBD1; abundance: .; CDR3nt: TGTGCCAGCAGCATAATTCCAGGGGGCGCGGAGGAAAAACTGTTTTTT; CDR3aa: CASSIIPGGAEEKLFF
v_gene: TRBV5-1; len: 14; j_gene: TRBJ2-7; d_gene: .; abundance: .; CDR3nt: TGCGCCAGCAGCTTGGAGGACAGGGAGGGCGAGCAGTACTTC; CDR3aa: CASSLEDREGEQYF
v_gene: TRBV12-5; len: 14; j_gene: TRBJ1-2; d_gene: .; abundance: .; CDR3nt: TGTGCTAGTGGTTTGGGACAGCAGATTGGGGGCTACACCTTC; CDR3aa: CASGLGQQIGGYTF
v_gene: TRBV7-9; len: 15; j_gene: TRBJ2-7; d_gene: TRBD2; abundance: .; CDR3nt: TGTGCCAGCAGCTTGCTAGCGGGAGGCCCGGGCGAGCAGTACTTC; CDR3aa: CASSLLAGGPGEQYF
v_gene: TRBV19; len: 16; j_gene: TRBJ2-4; d_gene: TRBD1; abundance: .; CDR3nt: TGTGCCAGTAGTGGTACAGGGGGGAGAGCCAAAAACATTCAGTACTTC; CDR3aa: CASSGTGGRAKNIQYF
v_gene: TRBV19; len: 15; j_gene: TRBJ2-5; d_gene: TRBD1; abundance: .; CDR3nt: TGTGCCAGTAGTATAGCTAGGGGGCGGCAAGAGACCCAGTACTTC; CDR3aa: CASSIARGRQETQYF
v_gene: TRBV6-6; len: 14; j_gene: TRBJ1-1; d_gene: .; abundance: .; CDR3nt: TGTGCCAGCAGCCTGCGCAGGGGGAACACTGAAGCTTTCTTT; CDR3aa: CASSLRRGNTEAFF
v_gene: TRBV6-6; len: 15; j_gene: TRBJ1-1; d_gene: .; abundance: .; CDR3nt: TGTGCCAGCAGTTACTCCACTTGGGGTGCCACTGAAGCTTTCTTT; CDR3aa: CASSYSTWGATEAFF
v_gene: TRBV4-3; len: 15; j_gene: TRBJ1-3; d_gene: .; abundance: .; CDR3nt: TGCGCCAGCAGCCAAGTTCCGGGTGGTGGCAACACCATATATTTT; CDR3aa: CASSQVPGGGNTIYF
v_gene: TRBV14; len: 15; j_gene: TRBJ1-1; d_gene: .; abundance: .; CDR3nt: TGTGCCAGCAGCCAAGTTTGGCAGGACTACACTGAAGCTTTCTTT; CDR3aa: CASSQVWQDYTEAFF
v_gene: TRBV7-2; len: 16; j_gene: TRBJ2-1; d_gene: .; abundance: .; CDR3nt: TGTGCCAGCAGCTTAGCGGCGCCGAACCCCTACAATGAGCAGTTCTTC; CDR3aa: CASSLAAPNPYNEQFF
v_gene: TRBV6-5; len: 13; j_gene: TRBJ1-2; d_gene: .; abundance: .; CDR3nt: TGTGCCAGCAGTTACGGGATTGCGGATGGCTACACCTTC; CDR3aa: CASSYGIADGYTF
v_gene: TRBV5-4; len: 15; j_gene: TRBJ2-5; d_gene: .; abundance: .; CDR3nt: TGTGCCAGCAGCTCCTCGTTGTGGGGGAAAGAGACCCAGTACTTC; CDR3aa: CASSSSLWGKETQYF
v_gene: TRBV7-2; len: 13; j_gene: TRBJ1-2; d_gene: .; abundance: .; CDR3nt: TGTGCCAGCAGCTTTCGGACAGACGACGGCTACACCTTC; CDR3aa: CASSFRTDDGYTF